The 20 T cell receptor beta chains presented below share a single source sample, sequenced in a study of cytomegalovirus exposure and HLA in healthy donors. It was with 60 Vbeta and 13 Jbeta primers that the PCR ran. Here immunoSEQ multiplex PCR was the method, and the copy in TCRdb shows in-frame clones only, minus some. The sample contains 150,000 or so clones, 80% of which appear only once. The material sequenced was PBMCs. Every receptor here comes from a man aged 45 to 65 in good health and CMV-seronegative.

The chain employs TRBV4-1 and TRBJ1-3; D gene uncertain. Trimming took off 3 bases at V and 4 bases at J, with 13 bases between the two ends. CDR3 length: 15 residues. Germline-derived CDR1 and CDR2 are MGHRA and YSYEKL. The CDR3 protein is CASSQTEVSGNTIYF. CDR3 nucleotide sequence: TGCGCCAGCAGCCAGACGGAGGTTTCCGGAAACACCATATATTTT.

This clone has more than one count but fewer than ten. An end of the junction differs from the germline gene, which may be a read error. The chain couples TRBV6-6 to TRBJ2-2; D is perhaps TRBD2 (6 bases). Germline-derived CDR1 and CDR2 are MNHNY and SVGAGI (reference sequence). The CDR3 has 11 residues. The CDR3 protein is CASSYMGGLFF. For the CDR3, the DNA is TGTGCCAGCAGTTACATGGGGGGGCTGTTTTTT.

The chain combines TRBV28 with TRBJ1-6; 8 nucleotides agree with TRBD1. The germline CDR1 and CDR2 sequences are MDHEN and SYDVKM. J was trimmed by 14 bases and V by 6 bases; bases with no gene match: 15. The CDR3 runs 15 residues. CDR3 sequence: CASSTGQGVSWALHF. In DNA, the CDR3 is TGTGCCAGCAGCACAGGACAGGGAGTAAGCTGGGCCCTCCACTTT. The complete variable domain, with remaining parts taken from reference TRBV28 and TRBJ1-6, reads DVKVTQSSRYLVKRTGEKVFLECVQDMDHENMFWYRQDPGLGLRLIYFSYDVKMKEKGDIPEGYSVSREKKERFSLILESASTNQTSMYLCASSTGQGVSWALHFGNGTRLTVT.

The chain carries TRBV7-9 and TRBJ1-5, with D tentatively TRBD1 (5 bases). The CDR3 length is 14 residues. Germline CDR1 SEHNR, CDR2 FQNEAQ (reference sequence). Trimming removed 0 bases from V and 4 bases from J, with 7 bases in between. The CDR3 spells CASSLATANQPQHF. Written as DNA, the CDR3 is TGTGCCAGCAGCTTAGCGACAGCTAATCAGCCCCAGCATTTT.

V gene TRBV7-2 combines with J gene TRBJ2-3; a weak D match, TRBD2 (6 bases). Germline V gene sequence: CDR1 SGHTA, CDR2 FQGNSA. V lost 2 bases and J lost 4, with 13 bases in between. CDR3 length: 15 amino acids. The CDR3 nucleotides read TGTGCCAGCAGCTTAATTGGGCGGGGAGCAGATACGCAGTATTTT. Amino acid sequence: CASSLIGRGADTQYF.

V and J are TRBV19 and TRBJ1-5, with 7 nucleotides matching TRBD1. Trimming cost V 7 bases and J 4 bases; bases outside gene matches: 7. In germline, CDR1 is LNHDA, CDR2 SQIVND (reference sequence). The CDR3 loop spans 14 amino acids. The DNA of the CDR3 is TGTGCCAGTACCCTGGGACAGTTTAATCAGCCCCAGCATTTT. This codes for CASTLGQFNQPQHF.

CDR3 coding DNA: TGTGCCAGCAGCTTCGGACACAACACTGAAGCTTTCTTT. Protein product: CASSFGHNTEAFF. The chain combines TRBV7-3 with TRBJ1-1, with D possibly matching TRBD1 (5 bases). The CDR3 loop spans 13 amino acids. V lost 3 bases to trimming and J lost 2 bases, with 7 bases between them. Germline loops: CDR1 SGHTA, CDR2 FQGTGA.

This clone was recorded a few times. The V and J genes are TRBV7-9 and TRBJ2-2, with 7 bases aligning to TRBD1. Germline V gene lookup returns CDR1 SEHNR and CDR2 FQNEAQ (reference sequence). CDR3 length equals 14 residues. Germline trimming cut 6 bases from V and 6 bases from J; bases unmatched to any gene: 7. Written as DNA, the CDR3 is TGTGCCAGCAGTCGGGGACAGCGCGCCGGGGAGCTGTTTTTT. This translates into CASSRGQRAGELFF. Variable domain in full (rest from reference TRBV7-9 and TRBJ2-2): DTGVSQNPRHKITKRGQNVTFRCDPISEHNRLYWYRQTLGQGPEFLTYFQNEAQLEKSRLLSDRFSAERPKGSFSTLEIQRTEQGDSAMYLCASSRGQRAGELFFGEGSRLTVL.

The chain recombines TRBV10-3 with TRBJ1-2, with D maybe TRBD1 (6 bases). This CDR3 is 14 amino acids long. CDR1 and CDR2 (germline): ENHRY, SYGVKD. Trimming left V 1 base short and J 7 bases short, with 13 bases between. The CDR3, as DNA: TGTGCCATCAGTGAGTGGGGGGGGGCGGGTGGCTACACCTTC. Translation gives CAISEWGGAGGYTF.

The rearrangement joins TRBV7-2 to TRBJ2-7; 11 bases line up with TRBD2. CDR1 and CDR2 from the germline V gene are SGHTA and FQGNSA. The ends lost 3 bases at V and 3 bases at J; junction bases unmatched: 1. The CDR3 loop spans 14 amino acids. CDR3 protein: CASSLTSGIYEQYF. The DNA for the CDR3 is TGTGCCAGCAGCTTGACTAGCGGGATCTACGAGCAGTACTTC. Filled out from reference TRBV7-2 and TRBJ2-7, the complete variable domain reads GAGVSQSPSNKVTEKGKDVELRCDPISGHTALYWYRQSLGQGLEFLIYFQGNSAPDKSGLPSDRFSAERTGGSVSTLTIQRTQQEDSAVYLCASSLTSGIYEQYFGPGTRLTVT.

This clone was seen a handful of times. This rearrangement joins TRBV5-6 to TRBJ2-5, with a tentative D call TRBD1 (6 bases). Trimming removed 1 base from V and 5 bases from J, with 9 bases in between. Germline CDR1 reads SGHDT; CDR2 reads YYEEEE. This CDR3 has 13 amino acids. In DNA, the CDR3 is TGTGCCAGCAGCTTGCCAGGGGCGGAGACCCAGTACTTC. This codes for CASSLPGAETQYF.

The V and J genes are TRBV29-1 and TRBJ1-3; 8 bases are a match to TRBD1. Germline CDR1 SQVTM, CDR2 ANQGSEA. This CDR3 is built from 14 residues. The ends lost 7 bases at V and 0 bases at J; junction bases unmatched: 5. The CDR3 is CSASQGGSGNTIYF. The CDR3 nucleotides are TGCAGCGCTTCACAGGGGGGCTCTGGAAACACCATATATTTT.

V is TRBV7-9 and J is TRBJ1-5; D perhaps matches TRBD1 (6 bases). V lost 1 base and J lost 11, with 18 bases in between. In germline, CDR1 is SEHNR, CDR2 FQNEAQ (reference sequence). The CDR3 is 15 amino acids. The CDR3 DNA reads as TGTGCCAGCAGCTTAGAGCTGGCGGGGGCTCTGGCCCAGCATTTT. This codes for CASSLELAGALAQHF.

The sample holds a few counts of this clone. The chain is built from TRBV5-1 and TRBJ2-3, with 16 bases that match TRBD2. This CDR3 has 16 amino acids. Germline CDR1 SGHRS, CDR2 YFSETQ. The J segment lost 8 bases and the V segment lost 4 bases, leaving 7 bases of the junction unmatched. As DNA, the CDR3 is TGCGCCAGCAGCCTCGGGACTAGCGGGGGGGCAGGTACGCAGTATTTT. Translated: CASSLGTSGGAGTQYF.

This chain connects TRBV7-9 to TRBJ2-7, with TRBD1 as a possible D gene (7 bases). Trimming took 0 bases from V and 4 from J, leaving 13 bases between them. This CDR3 is built from 15 residues. Germline lookup yields CDR1 SEHNR and CDR2 FQNEAQ (reference sequence). The CDR3 nucleotides read TGTGCCAGCAGCTTAGCGGGAGGCAGGGGGTACGAGCAGTACTTC. As protein: CASSLAGGRGYEQYF.

V is TRBV5-1 and J is TRBJ1-2; 9 positions match TRBD1. Germline V CDR1 and CDR2: SGHRS, YFSETQ. This CDR3 has 14 residues. Trimming removed 4 bases from V and 2 bases from J; junction bases left unmatched: 3. The CDR3 region has the DNA TGCGCCAGCAGCGCAGGACAGGGGAACTATGGCTACACCTTC. Residues: CASSAGQGNYGYTF. Together with reference TRBV5-1 and TRBJ1-2, the CDR3 gives the full variable domain: KAGVTQTPRYLIKTRGQQVTLSCSPISGHRSVSWYQQTPGQGLQFLFEYFSETQRNKGNFPGRFSGRQFSNSRSEMNVSTLELGDSALYLCASSAGQGNYGYTFGSGTRLTVV.

This clone was recorded once. V gene TRBV5-8 combines with J gene TRBJ1-5; TRBD1 matches 7 bases. The germline gives CDR1 SGHTS, CDR2 YDEGEE. The V and J ends lost 5 bases and 0 bases, in that order; junction bases with no gene match: 8. The CDR3 loop spans 16 amino acids. The chain's CDR3 is CASRKDRPYSNQPQHF. CDR3 sequence (DNA): TGTGCCAGCAGAAAGGACAGGCCTTATAGCAATCAGCCCCAGCATTTT.

J is TRBJ2-2 and V is TRBV27; TRBD2 is a possible D gene (5 bases). The length of the CDR3 is 14 residues. Trimming took 3 bases from V and 5 from J, leaving 10 bases between them. Germline V lookup: CDR1 MNHEY, CDR2 SMNVEV (reference sequence). The CDR3 region has the DNA TGTGCCAGCAGTTTCACGGGGTCAACCGGGGAGCTGTTTTTT. It specifies CASSFTGSTGELFF.

The chain is built from TRBV27 and TRBJ1-1; a possible D gene is TRBD1 (6 bases). Per the germline V gene, CDR1 is MNHEY and CDR2 is SMNVEV (reference sequence). Trimming cost V 2 bases and J 3 bases, with 16 bases left between them. The CDR3 totals 16 residues. CDR3 loop: CASSLATGQGHTEAFF. In DNA form, the CDR3 reads TGTGCCAGCAGTTTAGCGACAGGCCAAGGCCACACTGAAGCTTTCTTT.

The chain is built from TRBV7-3 and TRBJ2-3; tentative D call: TRBD1 (6 bases). CDR3 length: 14 amino acids. V lost 6 bases to trimming and J lost 9 bases, with 19 bases between them. Germline loops: CDR1 SGHTA, CDR2 FQGTGA. CDR3 sequence: CASSQGWGQATQYF. The CDR3 DNA sequence: TGTGCCAGCAGTCAGGGGTGGGGGCAAGCAACGCAGTATTTT.